The 3 T cell receptor beta chains given below trace back to one sample, sequenced in a study of OX40 agonist ivuxolimab in advanced cancers. TCRdb keeps only in-frame clones here, not all; method: immunoSEQ multiplex PCR. Among 20,000 to 30,000 clones listed, 88% were seen once. The material sequenced was CD4+ or CD8+ T cells sorted from blood, taken in a trial of the OX40 agonist ivuxolimab. Receptor source: an adult with an advanced solid tumor such as melanoma, head and neck, liver or kidney cancer.

This chain joins TRBV19 and TRBJ1-5; tentative D call: TRBD1 (5 bases). Germline V gene lookup returns CDR1 LNHDA and CDR2 SQIVND (reference sequence). The CDR3 consists of 14 residues. V shed 7 bases and J shed 3 bases, with 13 bases lying between them. Written as DNA, the CDR3 is TGTGCCAGTAACGCGCAGGGCCACAATCAGCCCCAGCATTTT. Amino acids: CASNAQGHNQPQHF.

The chain employs TRBV7-9 and TRBJ2-1; D unclear. Germline lookup yields CDR1 SEHNR and CDR2 FQNEAQ (reference sequence). The CDR3 is made up of 14 amino acids. Trimming removed 7 bases from V and 8 bases from J, with 18 bases in between. Here the CDR3 reads CASIIDPGFDEQFF. As DNA, the CDR3 is TGTGCCAGCATCATAGACCCCGGGTTTGATGAGCAGTTCTTC. Supplemented by reference TRBV7-9 and TRBJ2-1, the full variable domain reads DTGVSQNPRHKITKRGQNVTFRCDPISEHNRLYWYRQTLGQGPEFLTYFQNEAQLEKSRLLSDRFSAERPKGSFSTLEIQRTEQGDSAMYLCASIIDPGFDEQFFGPGTRLTVL.

Only one count was recorded for this clone. The V and J genes are TRBV6-5 and TRBJ1-5; D not certain. Between the trimmed V and J ends, which lost 5 bases and 6 bases, there was a span of 17 bases. Germline lookup yields CDR1 MNHEY and CDR2 SVGAGI. CDR3 length: 15 amino acids. This CDR3 reads CASSPLPSGVQPQHF. The CDR3 bases are TGTGCCAGCAGTCCCCTACCTTCGGGAGTTCAGCCCCAGCATTTT.